A selection of T cell receptor beta chains follows, all from one sample in a study of T cell responses to AZD1222 COVID-19 vaccine. Generated by immunoSEQ multiplex PCR, the TCRdb table keeps only in-frame clones and is missing some. The sample lists about 70,000 clones; approximately 86% were seen once. The specimen comprised peripheral blood, sampled on day 0 of MenACWY control vaccination. All receptors come from an adult in good health. Each CDR3 is given without its conserved first and last residue. The D gene is left open where the match is weak.

J gene: TRBJ2-1
V gene: TRBV5-6
D gene: .
CDR3 protein: ASSLAGLSLYNEQF

J gene: TRBJ1-5
V gene: TRBV6-6
D gene: .
CDR3 protein: ASSLAEFEPQH

J gene: TRBJ1-4
V gene: TRBV9
D gene: TRBD1
CDR3 protein: ASSVARDSALF

J gene: TRBJ2-1
V gene: TRBV19
D gene: .
CDR3 protein: ASSIAGATDNEQF

J gene: TRBJ1-2
V gene: TRBV19
D gene: .
CDR3 protein: ASSIVTQGDGYT

J gene: TRBJ2-7
V gene: TRBV11-1
D gene: .
CDR3 protein: ASSLSPYEQY

J gene: TRBJ2-4
V gene: TRBV9
D gene: .
CDR3 protein: ASSRDPVAKNIQY

J gene: TRBJ2-1
V gene: TRBV19
D gene: TRBD2
CDR3 protein: ASSWSGGAYNEQF

J gene: TRBJ2-3
V gene: TRBV12-3/TRBV12-4
D gene: .
CDR3 protein: ASSFGGPDTQY

J gene: TRBJ1-4
V gene: TRBV3-1/TRBV3-2
D gene: TRBD1
CDR3 protein: ASSPTGANEKLF

J gene: TRBJ1-1
V gene: TRBV6-5
D gene: .
CDR3 protein: ASSYGTGNTEAF

J gene: TRBJ1-6
V gene: TRBV19
D gene: TRBD1
CDR3 protein: ASQTGTGGLRTLH

J gene: TRBJ1-2
V gene: TRBV29-1
D gene: TRBD1
CDR3 protein: SVEGASGYGYT

J gene: TRBJ2-6
V gene: TRBV18
D gene: .
CDR3 protein: ASSLSFLNPGANVLT

J gene: TRBJ1-4
V gene: TRBV19
D gene: TRBD1
CDR3 protein: ASSAGQGTNEKLF

J gene: TRBJ2-7
V gene: TRBV4-3
D gene: .
CDR3 protein: ASSQDGPPGEQY